This record looks at one T cell receptor beta chain sequence and its context. Sequencing was limited to surgery cases with top T cell transcript signatures in brain tissue. Patients received at least one anti-epileptic drug before surgery. Profiled with immunoSEQ multiplex PCR; TCRdb holds only in-frame clones, not every one. The table includes thousands of clones, roughly four fifths detected once. V shed 2 bases and J 2 bases; nucleotides not matched to a gene: 9. Germline V gene lookup returns CDR1 LGHNA and CDR2 YNFKEQ. This CDR3 has 16 residues. The record originates from a study of brain T cells in children with intractable seizures.

V usage is TRBV4-2 and J usage is TRBJ2-7; 7 bases match TRBD2. Sample: resected brain tissue, taken at surgery. The TCR comes from a boy younger than two with tuberous sclerosis and intractable seizures. The DNA for the CDR3 is TGTGCCAGCAGCCAAATAGGTCCGCGGGGGACCTACGAGCAGTACTTC. Protein: CASSQIGPRGTYEQYF.